Presented here are 9 T cell receptor beta chains from one specimen sequenced in a study of T cell responses to AZD1222 COVID-19 vaccine. Data came from immunoSEQ multiplex PCR; TCRdb stores just in-frame clones and leaves some out. The sample has 120,000 to 150,000 clones; around nine tenths are singletons. This material consisted of peripheral blood, taken on day 0 of AZD1222 vaccination. The receptors derive from an adult in good health.

This clone was counted only a few times. The V call is TRBV6-5, the J call TRBJ1-1, with no clear D. This CDR3 is built from 14 residues. Trimming removed 7 bases at V and 1 base at J, with 13 bases between. Germline assignment: CDR1 MNHEY and CDR2 SVGAGI. CDR3 in DNA: TGTGCCAGCAAGCGGGGTCCGGCGAACACTGAAGCTTTCTTT. Translated: CASKRGPANTEAFF.

V gene TRBV27 combines with J gene TRBJ2-1; the D gene is possibly TRBD2 (5 bases). The germline V and J ends were trimmed by 6 bases and 8 bases, with 17 bases remaining between them. In germline, CDR1 is MNHEY, CDR2 SMNVEV (reference sequence). The CDR3 loop spans 14 amino acids. The CDR3 nucleotides are TGTGCCAGCAGCCGACCGGCGGGTCTGGATGAGCAGTTCTTC. Amino acid sequence: CASSRPAGLDEQFF.

The CDR3: CASSLAPGVNEQYF. The CDR3 DNA reads as TGTGCCAGCAGCTTAGCGCCAGGGGTAAACGAGCAGTACTTC. The chain uses TRBV7-2 and TRBJ2-7, with a weak D call TRBD1 (6 bases). The germline V and J ends were trimmed by 0 bases and 5 bases, with 11 bases remaining between them. Germline CDR1 and CDR2: SGHTA and FQGNSA. The CDR3 has 14 residues. Full variable domain (rest looked up from reference TRBV7-2 and TRBJ2-7): GAGVSQSPSNKVTEKGKDVELRCDPISGHTALYWYRQSLGQGLEFLIYFQGNSAPDKSGLPSDRFSAERTGGSVSTLTIQRTQQEDSAVYLCASSLAPGVNEQYFGPGTRLTVT.

This clone has a single count. The V gene is TRBV6-5, the J gene TRBJ2-5; D may be TRBD2 (5 bases). CDR1 is MNHEY and CDR2 is SVGAGI in the germline V gene. V was shortened by 6 bases and J by 7 bases, with 15 bases between the two germline ends. CDR3 length: 13 residues. The CDR3 sequence is CASSQGLLGTQYF. CDR3 coding DNA: TGTGCCAGCAGCCAAGGACTGTTGGGGACCCAGTACTTC.

The CDR3 reads CASSARSQDRSNQPQHF. The CDR3 region has the DNA TGTGCCAGCAGTGCTCGCAGCCAGGACAGAAGCAATCAGCCCCAGCATTTT. V is TRBV2 and J is TRBJ1-5; the D gene is possibly TRBD1 (6 bases). V gave up 4 bases and J gave up 1 base, with 17 bases separating them. In germline, CDR1 is SNHLY, CDR2 FYNNEI. The CDR3 contains 17 residues.

The chain is built from TRBV9 and TRBJ1-1; D not certain. Trimming took 0 bases from V and 3 from J, leaving 6 bases between them. Germline values: CDR1 SGDLS, CDR2 YYNGEE. CDR3 size: 13 residues. The CDR3 nucleotides read TGTGCCAGCAGCGTAGGAGCGGACACTGAAGCTTTCTTT. This gives the protein CASSVGADTEAFF. Looking up the rest from reference TRBV9 and TRBJ1-1 gives the full variable domain: DSGVTQTPKHLITATGQRVTLRCSPRSGDLSVYWYQQSLDQGLQFLIQYYNGEERAKGNILERFSAQQFPDLHSELNLSSLELGDSALYFCASSVGADTEAFFGQGTRLTVV.

The genes are TRBV3-1 (or the pseudogene TRBV3-2) and TRBJ1-2; D might be TRBD1 (5 bases). This CDR3 comprises 14 residues. Trimming shortened V by 4 bases and J by 7 bases, and 16 bases separated the two germline ends. In germline, CDR1 is LGHDT, CDR2 YNNKEL (reference sequence). CDR3 bases: TGTGCCAGCAGCCGCCGAGGAGGGGTCGGTGGCTACACCTTC. Encoded protein: CASSRRGGVGGYTF.

The gene calls are TRBV6-2 or TRBV6-3 and TRBJ1-2; possible D gene TRBD1, 6 bases. Trimming removed 2 bases at V and 2 bases at J, with 21 bases between. The CDR3 covers 18 residues. Germline V gene lookup returns CDR1 MNHEY and CDR2 SVGEGT. The CDR3 nucleotides read TGTGCCAGCAGTTACCCACCGTACAGGGCCCAAGCGAACTATGGCTACACCTTC. This translates into CASSYPPYRAQANYGYTF.

The V call is TRBV7-2, the J call TRBJ2-3; D is possibly TRBD1 or TRBD2 (6 bases each). CDR1 and CDR2 from the germline V gene are SGHTA and FQGNSA. The length of the CDR3 is 15 residues. The germline V and J ends were trimmed by 1 base and 4 bases, with 12 bases remaining between them. CDR3 residues: CASSLGAGEADTQYF. DNA for the CDR3: TGTGCCAGCAGCTTAGGGGCAGGGGAGGCAGATACGCAGTATTTT.